This T cell receptor beta chain originates from a study of Graves' ophthalmopathy and Graves' hyperthyroidism. Study findings and constraints: Ophthalmopathy progression predictions by the model showed around 72% specificity and over 60% sensitivity.

Amplification of TCR beta CDR3 regions used RNA transcripts. HTBI primers were used in a first-round RT-PCR, which preceded a second-round multiplex PCR. TCRdb reanalysed the multiplex PCR reads using MiXCR and keeps one entry per CDR3 protein. The sample includes about 740,000 distinct CDR3 sequences, approximately 40% of them seen just once. As regards this clonotype: The antigen is undetermined.

With 6 bases clipped from V and 6 bases from J, the junction kept 13 bases outside the gene matches. The CDR3 has 15 amino acids. Germline CDR1 SGHDT, CDR2 YYEEEE. Fresh peripheral blood (around 10 ml) yielded the PBMCs. The sequence was obtained from an adult man with Graves' ophthalmopathy. This chain connects TRBV5-6 to TRBJ1-1, with 8 nucleotides matching TRBD1. The specimen sequenced was peripheral blood. This CDR3 reads CASIEWGTGLPEAFF. CDR3 coding DNA: TGTGCCAGCATTGAATGGGGGACAGGCCTCCCTGAAGCTTTCTTT.